Each of the 29 T cell receptor beta chains below was sequenced from the same sample in a study of post-analysis software for immune sequencing data. General observations from the study: Elevated frequency relative to controls characterized 4 or 5 TRBV segments in patients, TRBV5-6, TRBV5-1 and TRBV20-1 among them.

Unique molecular identifiers featured in each of the TCR beta cDNA libraries. TCRdb used MiXCR to reprocess the PCR reads, holding one entry per CDR3 protein. The sample holds around 710,000 distinct CDR3 sequences; roughly 46% are singletons and the top ten take roughly 5%. The antigens of these receptors remain unknown. The sequenced material came from blood. The receptors derive from a girl between 5 and 17 years old with multiple sclerosis.

This clonotype was seen a handful of times. V and J are TRBV20-1 and TRBJ2-1, with D unresolved. In germline, CDR1 is DFQATT, CDR2 SNEGSKA (reference sequence). V was cut by 1 base and J by 5 bases, with 3 bases left in between. The CDR3 is made up of 11 amino acids. Written as DNA, the CDR3 is TGCAGTGCTAGAGGAGACAATGAGCAGTTCTTC. Translated, it gives CSARGDNEQFF.

The chain combines TRBV9 with TRBJ2-1; D is possibly TRBD2 (6 bases). The last part of the DNA fits TRBJ2-7 better; the J call may be wrong. The CDR3 is 16 amino acids. CDR1 is SGDLS and CDR2 is YYNGEE in the germline V gene. The CDR3 spells CASSVGSKRVPYEQYF. The CDR3 region has the DNA TGTGCCAGCAGCGTAGGGTCGAAGCGGGTCCCCTACGAGCAGTACTTC.

This chain connects TRBV20-1 to TRBJ2-1, with TRBD1 as a possible D gene (6 bases). Trimming removed 0 bases from V and 5 bases from J, with 11 bases in between. The germline CDR1 and CDR2 sequences are DFQATT and SNEGSKA (reference sequence). This CDR3 is 14 amino acids long. The CDR3 nucleotides read TGCAGTGCTAGAGAATGGGACAAACACAATGAGCAGTTCTTC. As protein: CSAREWDKHNEQFF.

The V and J genes are TRBV6-1 and TRBJ2-5, with no clear D. The J call may be wrong; the DNA end is better matched by TRBJ2-7. The CDR3 extends over 13 amino acids. Looked up from germline, CDR1 is MNHNS and CDR2 is SASEGT. The CDR3 loop is CASSFRLGYEQYF. Here the CDR3 DNA reads TGTGCCAGCAGTTTCCGACTGGGGTACGAGCAGTACTTC.

This sequence joins TRBV25-1 and TRBJ2-1; D uncertain. This CDR3 comprises 15 residues. Germline V gives CDR1 MGHDK, CDR2 SYGVNS. Trimming took off 7 bases at V and 6 bases at J, with 19 bases between the two ends. In DNA form, the CDR3 reads TGTGCCAGCATTGGGCCACGGTCCGAATCCAATGAGCAGTTCTTC. Its translation: CASIGPRSESNEQFF.

The chain joins TRBV7-9 to TRBJ2-1, with a tentative D call TRBD1 (7 bases). This CDR3 contains 15 residues. V was cut by 4 bases and J by 8 bases, with 18 bases left in between. In germline, CDR1 is SEHNR, CDR2 FQNEAQ (reference sequence). CDR3 bases: TGTGCCAGCAGCTACCGCAGGGGGGCGGTGGATGAGCAGTTCTTC. Its protein product is CASSYRRGAVDEQFF.

This chain joins TRBV28 and TRBJ2-1; 16 nucleotides agree with TRBD2. Germline CDR1 reads MDHEN; CDR2 reads SYDVKM. The CDR3 extends over 16 amino acids. Unmatched junction bases numbered 5, after V lost 8 bases and J lost 4 bases. The CDR3 nucleotides are TGTGCCAGCTGGGGACTAGCGGGAGGGTGGTACAATGAGCAGTTCTTC. Translating it yields CASWGLAGGWYNEQFF. Full variable domain (missing parts from reference TRBV28 and TRBJ2-1): DVKVTQSSRYLVKRTGEKVFLECVQDMDHENMFWYRQDPGLGLRLIYFSYDVKMKEKGDIPEGYSVSREKKERFSLILESASTNQTSMYLCASWGLAGGWYNEQFFGPGTRLTVL.

The chain employs TRBV12-3 or TRBV12-4 and TRBJ2-1; no firm D call. The CDR3 runs to 16 residues. The germline V and J ends were trimmed by 3 bases and 5 bases, with 17 bases remaining between them. CDR3 sequence: CASSFRSRLPNNEQFF. DNA for the CDR3: TGTGCCAGCAGTTTCCGGTCCCGTCTGCCGAACAATGAGCAGTTCTTC.

This clonotype was found a few times. This sequence joins TRBV12-3 or TRBV12-4 and TRBJ2-7; D perhaps matches TRBD2 (6 bases). The CDR3 has 14 residues. V shed 3 bases and J shed 0 bases, with 9 bases lying between them. CDR3 region: CASSFSGTSYEQYF. CDR3 sequence (DNA): TGTGCCAGCAGTTTTAGCGGAACCTCCTACGAGCAGTACTTC.

This clonotype showed up just a few times. The V gene is TRBV6-1, the J gene TRBJ2-1; D tentatively reads TRBD1 or TRBD2 (5 bases each). The V gene lost 1 base and the J gene lost 1 base, with 11 bases spanning the gap. This CDR3 comprises 16 residues. Per the germline V gene, CDR1 is MNHNS and CDR2 is SASEGT. In nucleotides, the CDR3 is TGTGCCAGCAGTGAAGTGGGACGTAGTTCCTACAATGAGCAGTTCTTC. Translated: CASSEVGRSSYNEQFF.

This clonotype was seen a handful of times. The J gene is TRBJ2-5, the V gene TRBV7-2; a weak D match, TRBD1 (5 bases). This CDR3 has 17 residues. Trimming cost V 5 bases and J 4 bases, with 23 bases left between them. CDR1 is SGHTA, CDR2 FQGNSA, per germline. The CDR3 is CASSPSTAGWTGETQYF. The CDR3 DNA sequence: TGTGCCAGCAGCCCCAGTACTGCAGGGTGGACCGGAGAGACCCAGTACTTC. The complete variable domain, with remaining parts taken from reference TRBV7-2 and TRBJ2-5, reads GAGVSQSPSNKVTEKGKDVELRCDPISGHTALYWYRQSLGQGLEFLIYFQGNSAPDKSGLPSDRFSAERTGGSVSTLTIQRTQQEDSAVYLCASSPSTAGWTGETQYFGPGTRLLVL.

This sequence joins TRBV19 and TRBJ2-2; the match to TRBD2 covers 8 bases. CDR3 size: 17 residues. The germline gives CDR1 LNHDA, CDR2 SQIVND (reference sequence). V lost 5 bases and J lost 4; bases outside the gene matches: 12. CDR3 DNA: TGTGCCAGTAGTCACTTTCAACTAGCGGACCGCACCGGGGAGCTGTTTTTT. Translation gives CASSHFQLADRTGELFF.

V is TRBV3-1 and J is TRBJ2-5; D not resolved. Between the trimmed V and J ends, which lost 1 base and 0 bases, there was a span of 21 bases. Germline V CDR1 and CDR2: LGHDT, YNNKEL (reference sequence). There are 19 residues in the CDR3. The DNA of the CDR3 is TGTGCCAGCAGCCAAGTTAGTCCAGGACCCGCGCTACACCAAGAGACCCAGTACTTC. Amino acids: CASSQVSPGPALHQETQYF.

This clonotype came up a few times. This chain links TRBV24-1 with TRBJ2-7; 9 positions match TRBD1. The J call could be wrong; TRBJ2-5 is a better fit for the DNA end. CDR1 is KGHDR, CDR2 SFDVKD, per germline. This CDR3 spans 16 amino acids. CDR3 region: CATSDPAGTGRGTQYF. As DNA, the CDR3 is TGTGCCACCAGTGACCCCGCCGGGACAGGGCGGGGGACCCAGTACTTC.

Points on this clonotype: At one boundary the junction diverges from the germline segment, which might be a read error. The chain combines TRBV29-1 with TRBJ2-1, with D maybe TRBD1 (6 bases). Germline lookup yields CDR1 SQVTM and CDR2 ANQGSEA. This CDR3 region has 15 residues. As DNA, the CDR3 is TGCAGTGTTGAAGGGGAACTGGACAGATACAATGAGCAGTTCTTC. Its translation is CSVEGELDRYNEQFF.

V is TRBV5-1 and J is TRBJ1-2; no reliable D call. This CDR3 has 13 residues. CDR1 and CDR2 (germline): SGHRS, YFSETQ. V shed 0 bases and J shed 4 bases, with 7 bases lying between them. The CDR3, as DNA: TGCGCCAGCAGCTTGGACGGGTCCTATGGCTACACCTTC. Translation: CASSLDGSYGYTF.

This clonotype was detected a few times. The rearrangement joins TRBV19 to TRBJ2-4, with D perhaps assigned TRBD1 or TRBD2 (5 bases each). The assigned J gene may be wrong: the sequence end matches TRBJ2-7 better. CDR3 length: 14 amino acids. Germline V lookup: CDR1 LNHDA, CDR2 SQIVND (reference sequence). DNA for the CDR3: TGTGCCAGTAGTATAGTCTTGAGGGGCTACGAGCAGTACTTC. Translation: CASSIVLRGYEQYF.

V usage is TRBV28 and J usage is TRBJ2-1; 13 bases map to TRBD2. Losses at the gene ends were 6 bases for V and 7 bases for J; bases not matched to a gene: 15. The CDR3 contains 18 residues. CDR1 and CDR2 from the germline V gene are MDHEN and SYDVKM. Written as DNA, the CDR3 is TGTGCCAGCAGCACCGACGCCGGACTAGCGGGAGCAAAGAATGAGCAGTTCTTC. It specifies CASSTDAGLAGAKNEQFF.

The chain combines TRBV7-2 with TRBJ2-5; no definite D call. Trimming left V 1 base short and J 2 bases short, with 14 bases between. Per the germline V gene, CDR1 is SGHTA and CDR2 is FQGNSA. The CDR3 extends over 16 amino acids. The DNA of the CDR3 is TGTGCCAGCAGCTTAGTAGGGTCGGGTTTTCAAGAGACCCAGTACTTC. It encodes CASSLVGSGFQETQYF.

This chain connects TRBV7-9 to TRBJ2-5, with D hard to call. Trimming left V 4 bases short and J 1 base short, with 4 bases between. Germline V gives CDR1 SEHNR, CDR2 FQNEAQ (reference sequence). The CDR3 has 12 residues. CDR3: CASSSTQETQYF. The CDR3 region has the DNA TGTGCCAGCAGCTCGACCCAAGAGACCCAGTACTTC.

This chain joins TRBV20-1 and TRBJ2-1; 13 nucleotides line up with TRBD2. In germline, CDR1 is DFQATT, CDR2 SNEGSKA (reference sequence). This CDR3 comprises 17 residues. J was trimmed by 4 bases and V by 2 bases; bases with no gene match: 8. The CDR3 DNA sequence: TGCAGTGCTAGATCAAGAGGGGGACTAGCGGGGTACAATGAGCAGTTCTTC. It specifies CSARSRGGLAGYNEQFF.

The chain is built from TRBV7-3 and TRBJ2-3, with a possible D match to TRBD1 (6 bases). Trimming took 6 bases from V and 1 from J, leaving 14 bases between them. The CDR3 is 15 residues long. In germline, CDR1 is SGHTA, CDR2 FQGTGA. CDR3 region: CASSPMRTGTDTQYF. Here the CDR3 DNA reads TGTGCCAGCAGTCCGATGCGGACAGGCACAGATACGCAGTATTTT.

The rearrangement joins TRBV6-1 to TRBJ2-7; maybe TRBD1 (6 bases). Germline V gene lookup returns CDR1 MNHNS and CDR2 SASEGT. CDR3 length equals 11 residues. The ends were cut back, 9 bases at V and 6 bases at J, with 12 bases in the middle. CDR3 DNA sequence: TGTGCCAGTCTACAGGGTTCCGAGCAGTACTTC. It encodes CASLQGSEQYF.

The V call is TRBV27, the J call TRBJ2-3; D may be TRBD2 (5 bases). This CDR3 is built from 18 residues. Germline CDR1 is MNHEY and CDR2 is SMNVEV (reference sequence). V was clipped by 0 bases and J by 6 bases, with 22 bases between them. DNA for the CDR3: TGTGCCAGCAGTTTATCGTTGGTTCGAGACCAGAGGGCGGATACGCAGTATTTT. Translation: CASSLSLVRDQRADTQYF.

A few counts support this clonotype. The chain is built from TRBV6-1 and TRBJ2-1; D remains ambiguous. The V gene's germline CDR1 is MNHNS and CDR2 SASEGT. CDR3 length: 14 amino acids. V shed 8 bases and J shed 0 bases, with 11 bases lying between them. The CDR3 here is CASSAENSYNEQFF. In DNA form, the CDR3 reads TGTGCCAGCTCTGCAGAAAACTCCTACAATGAGCAGTTCTTC.

The V gene is TRBV11-2, the J gene TRBJ2-5; maybe TRBD1 (5 bases). Germline lookup yields CDR1 SGHAT and CDR2 FQNNGV. The CDR3 is made up of 15 amino acids. V lost 3 bases and J lost 5, with 16 bases in between. CDR3 sequence (DNA): TGTGCCAGCAGCTTGAGCTCAGGGTTTGGGGAGACCCAGTACTTC. This gives the protein CASSLSSGFGETQYF.

As for this clonotype: Relative to the germline gene, one junction end is altered; a read error may explain this. This chain joins TRBV28 and TRBJ2-7, with TRBD1 identical over 7 bases. The CDR3 consists of 15 residues. Germline-derived CDR1 and CDR2 are MDHEN and SYDVKM. The CDR3 is CASSSPGTDSYGQYF. DNA for the CDR3: TGTGCCAGCAGTTCCCCCGGGACAGACTCCTACGGGCAGTACTTC.

V gene TRBV18 combines with J gene TRBJ2-4; TRBD1 matches 8 bases. V was clipped by 3 bases and J by 12 bases; unmatched bases: 4. CDR1 and CDR2 from the germline V gene are KGHSH and LQKENI. The CDR3 totals 12 residues. CDR3 sequence reads: CASSPDRADQYF. CDR3 DNA: TGTGCCAGCTCACCGGACAGGGCGGATCAGTACTTC.

In its sample, this clonotype was seen a few times. The chain has TRBV3-1 and TRBJ2-5; D gene ambiguous. Germline values: CDR1 LGHDT, CDR2 YNNKEL (reference sequence). CDR3 length equals 15 residues. V lost 0 bases and J 5 bases, leaving 13 bases between the germline ends. CDR3 region: CASSQDGRTQETQYF. CDR3 bases: TGTGCCAGCAGCCAAGATGGCAGGACCCAGGAGACCCAGTACTTC.